The rows below give T cell receptor beta chains drawn from one sample of a study of CD8 T cell repertoires and HIV-1 epitope variants. Assay used: immunoSEQ multiplex PCR; TCRdb lists only in-frame clones, some missing. The table includes several thousand clones, approximately 71% detected once. Their antigens remain unidentified. Material: cultured CD8+ T cells derived from PBMCs. The receptors stem from a male donor with HIV. Both conserved end residues are part of each CDR3. D genes are given only for firm matches. Some rows mark clone size as missing; the rest say once, few, many or name a class of expanded clone.

d_call	clone_size	v_call	j_call	cdr3_nt	cdr3_aa
NA	once	TRBV21-1	TRBJ2-4	TGTGCCAGCAGCAGACCCGGGCCCCTCAAAAACATTCAGTACTTC	CASSRPGPLKNIQYF
TRBD1	once	TRBV18	TRBJ2-7	TGTGCCAGCTCTTCCGGGACAGGGGTCTCCTTTCAGAACTTC	CASSSGTGVSFQNF
NA	NA	TRBV7-3	TRBJ1-1	TGTGCCAGCAGCTTAAAAGGTGGGACTGAAGCTTTCTTT	CASSLKGGTEAFF
TRBD1	NA	TRBV19	TRBJ1-1	TGTGCCAGTAGTCCGGGACAGGTCATGAACACTGAAGCTTTCTTT	CASSPGQVMNTEAFF
TRBD1	NA	TRBV7-2	TRBJ2-4	TGTGCCAGCAGCCAAATTACAGGGGCCGGAAACATTCAGTACTTC	CASSQITGAGNIQYF
TRBD1	NA	TRBV27	TRBJ2-7	TGTGCCAGCAGTGTGGGACAGGGCAGCGAGCAGTACTTC	CASSVGQGSEQYF
NA	NA	TRBV4-2	TRBJ2-7	TGTGCCAGCAGCCAAGAAGAATTAGGTACAGGGTGGGAGCAGTACTTC	CASSQEELGTGWEQYF
NA	NA	TRBV6-1	TRBJ2-4	TGTGCCAGCAGTGAGGGGGGTACCAAAAACATTCAGTACTTC	CASSEGGTKNIQYF
NA	NA	TRBV5-1	TRBJ2-2	TGCGCCAGCAGCTTCCTTCAGGTTTTCAGGGAACCAGGACTTGCCGGGGAGCTGTTTTTT	CASSFLQVFREPGLAGELFF
TRBD2	NA	TRBV28	TRBJ2-1	TGTGCCAGCAGTGTCGCGACTAGCGGGGGGGCCGATGAGCAGTTCTTC	CASSVATSGGADEQFF
TRBD1	NA	TRBV4-3	TRBJ2-3	TGCGCCAGCAGCCTCCGGACAGGGATCACAGATACGCAGTATTTT	CASSLRTGITDTQYF
NA	NA	TRBV7-8	TRBJ2-1	TGTGCCAGCAGCTTAACACAGGGCCCCTCGGATGAGCAGTTCTTC	CASSLTQGPSDEQFF
NA	NA	TRBV27	TRBJ2-7	TGTGCCAGTAGAGTAGGTTCCTTTTACGAGCAGTACTTC	CASRVGSFYEQYF
NA	few	TRBV5-6	TRBJ2-2	TGTGCCAGCAGCTTGGGAGGAACCGGGGAGCTGTTTTTT	CASSLGGTGELFF
NA	NA	TRBV28	TRBJ2-3	TGTGCCAGCAGTTTCATGGGGGGGGCATCAGATACGCAGTATTTT	CASSFMGGASDTQYF
TRBD1	large	TRBV19	TRBJ1-5	TGTGCCAGTACCCCGGACAGGTTAAGCAATCAGCCCCAGCATTTT	CASTPDRLSNQPQHF
TRBD2	medium-sized	TRBV27	TRBJ2-2	TGTGCCAGCAGTTTTACGACTAGCGGGAACTTAAACACCGGGGAGCTGTTTTTT	CASSFTTSGNLNTGELFF
NA	NA	TRBV19	TRBJ1-1	TGTGCCAGTAGTGGGGGGCTTGACACTGAAGCTTTCTTT	CASSGGLDTEAFF
NA	NA	TRBV10-1	TRBJ1-1	TGCGCCAGCAGTGAGGGCAGTATGAACACTGAAGCTTTCTTT	CASSEGSMNTEAFF
NA	once	TRBV7-2	TRBJ2-4	TGTGCCAGCAGCTTCTTTCTGGACTCCTTTGCCAAAAACATTCAGTACTTC	CASSFFLDSFAKNIQYF
NA	NA	TRBV15	TRBJ1-1	TGTGCCACCAGCAGAGATCGGGGCGAGAACACTGAAGCTTTCTTT	CATSRDRGENTEAFF
NA	few	TRBV4-1	TRBJ2-1	TGCGCCAGCAGCGAGATTACTGGGACATTTCAGTTCTTC	CASSEITGTFQFF
NA	few	TRBV2	TRBJ2-2	TGTGCCAGCAGCAGACTGGCCGGGGAGCTGTTTTTT	CASSRLAGELFF
TRBD1	NA	TRBV27	TRBJ2-7	TGTGCCAGCAGTTTTTTGTCCAGCACGGGACAGTCCTACGAGCAGTACTTC	CASSFLSSTGQSYEQYF
NA	NA	TRBV14	TRBJ2-2	TGTGCCAGCAGCGACGCTCGGGACATCTACACCGGGGAGCTGTTTTTT	CASSDARDIYTGELFF
NA	NA	TRBV5-1	TRBJ1-1	TGCGCCAGCAGCCCCGAAGGGGCGAGGGACACTGAAGCTTTCTTT	CASSPEGARDTEAFF
NA	NA	TRBV11-2	TRBJ2-1	TGTGCCAGCAGCCGGGACTCCTCCTACAATGAGCAGTTCTTC	CASSRDSSYNEQFF
NA	NA	TRBV27	TRBJ2-1	TGTGCCAGCAGTTTAAAACAGGGTGAGGGCTCCTACAATGAGCAGTTCTTC	CASSLKQGEGSYNEQFF
TRBD2	NA	TRBV27	TRBJ2-1	TGTGCCAGCAGTCTAGCGGGGGGAGGCAATGAGCAGTTCTTC	CASSLAGGGNEQFF
TRBD1	NA	TRBV6-6	TRBJ2-7	TGTGCCAGCAGTGGGACAGATTTCTCCGAGCAGTACTTC	CASSGTDFSEQYF
NA	NA	TRBV19	TRBJ2-2	TGTGCCAGTCCGGGAGACACCGGGGAGCTGTTTTTT	CASPGDTGELFF
NA	NA	TRBV7-9	TRBJ2-7	TGTGCCAGCAGCTCCCCATTTGACTACGAGCAGTACTTC	CASSSPFDYEQYF
NA	few	TRBV4-2	TRBJ1-2	TGTGCCAGCAGCCAAGCCGCTGGTGGCTACACCTTC	CASSQAAGGYTF
NA	once	TRBV28	TRBJ2-3	TGTGCCAGCAGTTTAACGCCCTACACAGATACGCAGTATTTT	CASSLTPYTDTQYF
TRBD2	NA	TRBV4-2	TRBJ2-7	TGTGCCAGCAGCCAGGGAGGGGCCGAGCAGTACTTC	CASSQGGAEQYF
NA	medium-sized	TRBV28	TRBJ1-2	TGTGCCAGCAGTCTGGATCGCTGGGGCTACACCTTC	CASSLDRWGYTF
TRBD2	NA	TRBV2	TRBJ2-1	TGTGCCAGCAGCAATAGCGGGATGAACGATGAGCAGTTCTTC	CASSNSGMNDEQFF
NA	NA	TRBV7-8	TRBJ2-7	TGTGCCAGCATCCGGGACCTACAAGATTACGAGCAGTACTTC	CASIRDLQDYEQYF
NA	NA	TRBV9	TRBJ2-7	TGTGCCAGCAGCGTAGCTTGGGGGGCCTACGAGCAGTACTTC	CASSVAWGAYEQYF
NA	NA	TRBV9	TRBJ2-1	TGTGCCAGCAGCGTAGATCCGAAACCCAATGAGCAGTTCTTC	CASSVDPKPNEQFF
TRBD1	NA	TRBV5-4	TRBJ1-4	TGTGCCAGCAGCTCGACAGGGGGCGCAGGTGAAAAACTGTTTTTT	CASSSTGGAGEKLFF
TRBD2	NA	TRBV2	TRBJ2-1	TGTGCCAGAGAGCGGGAGACCTACAATGAGCAGTTCTTC	CARERETYNEQFF
NA	once	TRBV19	TRBJ1-5	TGTGCCAGTAGTATATCCGGTGCAGGTAATCAGCCCCAGCATTTT	CASSISGAGNQPQHF
TRBD1	NA	TRBV6-6	TRBJ2-7	TGTGCCAGCAGTTACTCTGGGACAGGGGACCCGGACGAGCAGTACTTC	CASSYSGTGDPDEQYF
NA	few	TRBV7-9	TRBJ2-3	TGTGCCAGCAGCCAATACACAGATACGCAGTATTTT	CASSQYTDTQYF
TRBD2	NA	TRBV5-3	TRBJ2-1	TGTGCCAGAAGCTTTGGCGCTAGCGGGGTTTACAATGAGCAGTTCTTC	CARSFGASGVYNEQFF
NA	few	TRBV7-9	TRBJ2-7	TGCGCCAGCAGCCAAGAGCCGGGAGCGGGCGCCCTGAGCTCCTACGAGCAGTACTTC	CASSQEPGAGALSSYEQYF
TRBD1	once	TRBV5-5	TRBJ2-7	TGTGCCAGCAGATCGGGACAGGGGGACTCCTACGAGCAGTACTTC	CASRSGQGDSYEQYF